Described below is a single T cell receptor beta chain sequence and its context. Its antigen is unknown. The CDR3 spans 14 residues. The germline gives CDR1 MNHEY, CDR2 SMNVEV (reference sequence). Between the trimmed V and J ends, which lost 5 bases and 3 bases, there was a span of 14 bases. All donors qualified as healthy HIV-negative adults and had experienced no recent acute infections or vaccinations. Every contributor of samples was a Caucasian grown-up residing in Nashville, Tennessee. Each sorted subset replicate got 200 ng genomic DNA, tens of thousands of genomes. TCRdb keeps only in-frame clones here, not all; method: immunoSEQ multiplex PCR. The sample records approximately 2.4 million clones, 90% to 96% being singletons. The data were taken from a study of shared clonotypes between healthy human individuals. Study outcomes and limitations: Memory subsets generally showed smaller estimated richness than naive subsets did.

The chain couples TRBV27 to TRBJ2-7, with D possibly matching TRBD2 (5 bases). This clonotype was sampled from a man younger than 30 in good health. The sample comprised naive CD4+ T cells sorted from blood. Noted subset: CD45RA+ positively selected. CDR3 coding DNA: TGTGCCAGCAGTACCCGAGTCGGAGGCTACGAGCAGTACTTC. It specifies CASSTRVGGYEQYF.